This T cell receptor beta chain was documented in a study of tumor and adjacent non-tumor tissue in lung cancer. Study-wide context: Patients were aged about 30 to 76, approximately 11 men and about five women, stage I to III.

Study-level findings and limits: Normal lung showed higher cumulative top 100 clone frequency than tumor.

The CDR3 spans 14 residues. Germline lookup yields CDR1 SGHAT and CDR2 FQDESV (reference sequence). Trimming shortened V by 1 base and J by 5 bases, and 12 bases separated the two germline ends. Remarks on this clonotype: Its antigen is not identified. The CDR3 ends on some other residue instead of the conserved phenylalanine or tryptophan, so this is likely a read error.

RNA was extracted from bulk tissue without any cell sorting. Chemotherapy-naive patients with new lung cancer underwent thoracic surgery in China, August–late 2014. TCRbeta libraries were built with three rounds of nested PCR, modified from ARM-PCR. TCRdb fed the multiplex PCR reads into MiXCR, producing one record per CDR3 protein. The repertoire holds fewer than 120,000 distinct CDR3 sequences, over 70% seen once, with approximately 22% in the top ten. The material sequenced was lung tumor tissue. The V and J genes are TRBV11-1 and TRBJ2-7; the D gene is possibly TRBD2 (5 bases). The TCR originated in a man aged 70 or older with non-small cell lung cancer. CDR3 sequence: CASSLVLLRDEQYI. The DNA of the CDR3 is TGTGCCAGCAGCTTAGTCCTATTGAGGGACGAGCAGTACATC.